A selection of T cell receptor beta chains follows, all from one sample in a study of STAT5B mutations in CD4+ large granular lymphocyte leukemia. Libraries were prepared by immunoSEQ multiplex PCR; TCRdb keeps only in-frame clonotypes and omits some of them. This sample has around 5,000 clones; about 90% occur once, and the top ten carry 75%. Source material: PBMCs. The source of these receptors is a man aged 40-50 years with CD4+ T-cell large granular lymphocyte leukemia. CDR3s include the opening cysteine and the closing phenylalanine or tryptophan.

V gene	CDR3 length	J gene	CDR3 protein
TRBV2	13	TRBJ2-2	CASRSEATGELFF
TRBV7-9	15	TRBJ2-1	CASSPLTGSYNEQFF
TRBV7-8	13	TRBJ1-5	CASSLEIGQPQHF
TRBV30	13	TRBJ2-7	CAWSGKDTYEQYF
TRBV5-8	16	TRBJ2-7	CASPPPTQPSSYEQYF
TRBV27	13	TRBJ2-3	CASSFRVTDTQYF
TRBV10-3	8	TRBJ2-1	CALRPGFF
TRBV5-4	14	TRBJ1-1	CASSPGGVNTEAFF
TRBV6-6	15	TRBJ1-5	CASRPRRLSNQPQHF
TRBV5-1	13	TRBJ2-3	CASSAALGDTQYF
TRBV9	13	TRBJ2-5	CASSAGVEETQYF
TRBV27	16	TRBJ1-5	CASSLTAYDSNQPQHF
TRBV29-1	14	TRBJ2-7	CSATWGQGSYEQYF
TRBV5-4	17	TRBJ2-3	CASSLGTTKETTDTQYF
TRBV6-1	12	TRBJ1-1	CASIWGVTEAFF
TRBV27	15	TRBJ2-7	CASSPRGTLPYEQYF
TRBV5-6	15	TRBJ1-2	CASSSGQLRYYGYTF
TRBV4-1	11	TRBJ2-1	CASSHRVEQFF
TRBV5-1	15	TRBJ2-2	CASSVPRGDTGELFF
TRBV6-1	14	TRBJ1-6	CASSSGPYNSPLHF
TRBV30	14	TRBJ2-5	CAWSKGRGQETQYF
TRBV7-8	13	TRBJ2-7	CASSLDRGFEQYF
TRBV6-1	14	TRBJ2-7	CASSLLGGFNEQYF
TRBV7-2	18	TRBJ2-4	CASSFGGGYGRAKNIQYF
TRBV7-8	16	TRBJ2-1	CASSSRGTRSYNEQFF
TRBV19	14	TRBJ2-7	CASSLRTGAYEQYF
TRBV5-4	19	TRBJ2-6	CASSLGWGDTLSGANVLTF
TRBV11-3	16	TRBJ2-3	CASSSRGQGPTDTQYF
TRBV6-4	16	TRBJ1-5	CASRENPQGDNQPQHF
TRBV12-5	14	TRBJ1-5	CASGWQVGGRPQHF
TRBV4-1	17	TRBJ2-7	CASSPPPGPMGSYEQYF
TRBV5-4	15	TRBJ1-1	CASSAPPGQSTEAFF
TRBV18	15	TRBJ1-1	CASSPQTAENTEAFF
TRBV6-5	13	TRBJ1-1	CASSPLGHSEAFF
TRBV6-5	14	TRBJ2-1	CASSYSGRHNEQFF
TRBV2	14	TRBJ1-2	CASQGTGGSYGYTF
TRBV5-1	14	TRBJ1-1	CASSLVAGDTEAFF
TRBV30	15	TRBJ2-5	CAWSVGGFGEETQYF
TRBV10-2	15	TRBJ2-7	CASSEGTSGYYEQYF
TRBV5-1	16	TRBJ2-5	CASSLAGELSQETQYF
TRBV11-1	14	TRBJ2-2	CASSLTSQTGELFF
TRBV5-1	15	TRBJ1-1	CASSLSGAVRTEAFF
TRBV28	11	TRBJ1-1	CASGRRAEAFF
TRBV30	11	TRBJ2-5	CAWSVDRSQYF
TRBV11-2	15	TRBJ2-3	CASSLKLAGRDTQYF
TRBV5-6	15	TRBJ1-5	CASSFQSNSNQPQHF
TRBV7-6	17	TRBJ2-2	CASSLRGAGSNTGELFF
TRBV7-2	14	TRBJ2-1	CASSLGYQSDEQFF
TRBV10-3	15	TRBJ1-1	CAISEGQGGGTEAFF
TRBV6-6	14	TRBJ2-7	CASLQGAGAFEQYF
TRBV5-1	15	TRBJ2-1	CASSSRGGSYNEQFF
TRBV2	16	TRBJ2-6	CASSGLTGRGANVLTF
TRBV7-8	13	TRBJ1-2	CASSLGGNYGYTF
TRBV6-4	13	TRBJ1-1	CASSANRDTEAFF